The rows below give T cell receptor beta chains drawn from one sample of a study of CD8+CD57+ T cells in acquired aplastic anemia. TCRdb processed the reads anew with MiXCR; each CDR3 protein has one entry. The sample consists of under 200,000 distinct CDR3 sequences, around 52% of them appearing once. Sequenced sample: sorted CD4+, CD8+, or CD8+CD57+ T cells (not recorded which) from PBMCs. These receptors originate from a human donor with aplastic anemia. CDR3s include the opening cysteine and the closing phenylalanine or tryptophan. A D gene is named only where the DNA matches it firmly. For some rows the clone size is stated as once, few or many, or as a class when expanded; others skip it.

many | TRBJ2-1 | - | TRBV6-2/TRBV6-3 | CASGASPGGQFF | TGTGCCAGCGGGGCGTCTCCGGGCGGGCAGTTCTTC
- | TRBJ1-1 | - | TRBV19 | CASSLREGNTEAFF | TGTGCCAGTAGCCTCAGGGAGGGGAACACTGAAGCTTTCTTT
- | TRBJ1-6 | - | TRBV29-1 | CSVEESRARRPLHF | TGCAGCGTTGAAGAAAGCAGGGCCCGGAGACCCCTCCACTTT
many | TRBJ1-5 | - | TRBV19 | CASRVRDHNQPQHF | TGTGCCAGTAGGGTTCGGGACCACAATCAGCCCCAGCATTTT
- | TRBJ2-7 | - | TRBV5-5 | CASSPSSGEQYF | TGCGCCAGCAGCCCGAGTTCGGGTGAGCAGTACTTC
many | TRBJ2-5 | - | TRBV20-1 | CSAPLGHSLGVETQYF | TGCAGTGCCCCCCTCGGGCACAGTTTGGGAGTGGAGACCCAGTACTTC
- | TRBJ1-6 | - | TRBV7-2 | CASSLRGRNSPLHF | TGTGCCAGCAGCTTAAGGGGAAGGAATTCACCCCTCCACTTT
- | TRBJ2-7 | - | TRBV4-3 | CASSQGGQGSPYF | TGCGCCAGCAGCCAAGGGGGCCAGGGAAGTCCGTACTTC
- | TRBJ1-5 | TRBD1 | TRBV7-2 | CASSSGTAQPQHF | TGTGCCAGCAGCTCCGGGACAGCTCAGCCCCAGCATTTT
- | TRBJ1-3 | - | TRBV2 | CASREDLPGNTIYF | TGTGCCAGCAGAGAGGACCTACCTGGAAACACCATATATTTT
- | TRBJ2-7 | TRBD1 | TRBV20-1 | CSANNGDSSLEQYF | TGCAGCGCTAACAACGGGGACAGCTCCCTCGAGCAGTACTTC
- | TRBJ2-2 | - | TRBV2 | CASSEAPAHMGELFF | TGTGCCAGCAGTGAAGCGCCGGCCCATATGGGGGAGCTGTTTTTT
- | TRBJ2-7 | TRBD1 | TRBV24-1 | CATSDTPQGAYEQYF | TGTGCCACCAGTGATACTCCCCAGGGGGCTTACGAGCAGTACTTC
- | TRBJ2-7 | - | TRBV7-3 | CASSWSASYEQYF | TGTGCCAGCAGTTGGTCCGCTTCCTACGAGCAGTACTTC
- | TRBJ2-5 | - | TRBV20-1 | CSPKIVRGAETQYF | TGCAGTCCCAAGATTGTAAGGGGGGCGGAGACCCAGTACTTC
- | TRBJ1-1 | - | TRBV19 | CASLGGDGTEAFF | TGTGCCAGCCTGGGGGGCGATGGCACTGAAGCTTTCTTT
once | TRBJ2-7 | TRBD1 | TRBV29-1 | CSVGGTGHDEQYF | TGCAGCGTTGGCGGGACAGGGCACGACGAGCAGTACTTC
many | TRBJ1-1 | - | TRBV12-3/TRBV12-4 | CASGRRTPFIAEAFF | TGTGCCAGCGGGCGAAGGACACCTTTTATCGCTGAAGCTTTCTTT
- | TRBJ2-7 | - | TRBV15 | CAASRRDPYSSYEQYF | TGTGCCGCCAGCAGGAGGGATCCGTACTCGTCCTACGAGCAGTACTTC
once | TRBJ1-2 | - | TRBV4-1 | CASTGNYGYTF | TGCGCCAGCACAGGGAACTATGGCTACACCTTC
- | TRBJ1-4 | TRBD1 | TRBV19 | CASSPGQRVLFF | TGTGCCAGTAGTCCGGGACAGCGCGTCCTGTTTTTT
- | TRBJ1-5 | - | TRBV20-1 | CSAAGVGPQHF | TGCAGTGCGGCAGGGGTCGGACCCCAGCATTTT
many | TRBJ1-1 | - | TRBV6-1 | CASSVGRFTEAFF | TGTGCCAGCTCAGTGGGGAGGTTCACTGAAGCTTTCTTT
few | TRBJ1-1 | TRBD1 | TRBV5-1 | CASSWTGGRTEAFF | TGCGCCAGCAGCTGGACAGGGGGCAGGACTGAAGCTTTCTTT
- | TRBJ1-3 | - | TRBV3-1 | CASSSTGAEGNTIYF | TGTGCCAGCAGTTCGACGGGGGCGGAAGGAAACACCATATATTTT
few | TRBJ1-5 | TRBD1 | TRBV6-1 | CASSRTGDNQPQHF | TGTGCCAGCAGTCGGACAGGCGACAATCAGCCCCAGCATTTT
- | TRBJ2-1 | - | TRBV5-4 | CASSSEGSYNEQFF | TGTGCCAGCAGCTCGGAGGGCTCCTACAATGAGCAGTTCTTC
many | TRBJ1-1 | - | TRBV7-8 | CASSLGSEEAFF | TGTGCCAGCAGCTTAGGTTCCGAAGAAGCTTTCTTT
- | TRBJ1-5 | - | TRBV7-9 | CASSFEGQPQHF | TGTGCCAGCAGCTTTGAGGGCCAGCCCCAGCATTTT
- | TRBJ2-7 | - | TRBV7-9 | CASSLGLELYEQYF | TGTGCCAGCAGCTTAGGACTGGAACTCTACGAGCAGTACTTC
few | TRBJ1-1 | - | TRBV25-1 | CASSVPGKTEAFF | TGTGCCAGCAGTGTCCCAGGGAAGACTGAAGCTTTCTTT
many | TRBJ1-2 | - | TRBV7-8 | CASSLKGNYGYTF | TGTGCCAGCAGCTTGAAGGGAAACTATGGCTACACCTTC